Shown below are 10 T cell receptor beta chains from a single sample sequenced in a study of cytomegalovirus exposure and HLA in healthy donors. In the PCR, 60 Vbeta and 13 Jbeta primers were used. The data were produced by immunoSEQ multiplex PCR, yet TCRdb's version contains in-frame clones alone and is incomplete. Of nearly 110,000 clones listed, 77% are singletons. The sample was PBMCs. These receptor sequences come from a male donor in good health and CMV-seronegative.

The J gene is TRBJ2-7, the V gene TRBV7-6; D is possibly TRBD1 (6 bases). Trimming took 5 bases from V and 1 from J, leaving 15 bases between them. Germline loops: CDR1 SGHVS, CDR2 FNYEAQ. The CDR3 extends over 15 amino acids. DNA for the CDR3: TGTGCCAGCAGCCAAAGGGACACGGGTTCCTACGAGCAGTACTTC. Amino acid sequence: CASSQRDTGSYEQYF. Combining the CDR3 with reference TRBV7-6 and TRBJ2-7 gives the whole variable domain GAGVSQSPRYKVTKRGQDVALRCDPISGHVSLYWYRQALGQGPEFLTYFNYEAQQDKSGLPNDRFSAERPEGSISTLTIQRTEQRDSAMYRCASSQRDTGSYEQYFGPGTRLTVT.

The chain has TRBV2 and TRBJ1-4, with D maybe TRBD1 (5 bases). Trimming shortened V by 7 bases and J by 2 bases, and 17 bases separated the two germline ends. This CDR3 is built from 16 residues. Germline CDR1 and CDR2: SNHLY and FYNNEI. CDR3 protein: CASTPGFLWTNEKLFF. The CDR3 DNA sequence: TGTGCCAGCACCCCAGGGTTCCTCTGGACTAATGAAAAACTGTTTTTT.

J is TRBJ1-5 and V is TRBV28; possible D gene TRBD1, 5 bases. Germline values: CDR1 MDHEN, CDR2 SYDVKM. The CDR3 spans 17 residues. Trimming left V 3 bases short and J 5 bases short, with 20 bases between. CDR3 protein: CASSFILRRKGDQPQHF. In DNA form, the CDR3 reads TGTGCCAGCAGTTTCATACTGAGACGCAAAGGGGATCAGCCCCAGCATTTT.

V gene TRBV27 combines with J gene TRBJ2-7, with 8 bases identical to TRBD1. CDR1 is MNHEY, CDR2 SMNVEV, per germline (reference sequence). The CDR3 has 15 amino acids. After removal of 4 bases from V and 4 bases from J, the junction contained 9 bases not matched to a gene. In DNA, the CDR3 is TGTGCCAGCAGTTCGGGGTTCAGGGGGCGGTACGAGCAGTACTTC. Protein product: CASSSGFRGRYEQYF.

This sequence joins TRBV18 and TRBJ1-2; D is unresolved. V lost 3 bases, J lost 8 bases, and 10 bases lay in between. This CDR3 contains 12 residues. Per the germline V gene, CDR1 is KGHSH and CDR2 is LQKENI. The CDR3 DNA sequence: TGTGCCAGCTCACCCCCGTTCGGGGGCTACACCTTC. This codes for CASSPPFGGYTF.

This clone showed up just once. The rearrangement uses TRBV27 and TRBJ2-5, with D unclear. V lost 6 bases and J lost 11, with 13 bases in between. Germline CDR1 MNHEY, CDR2 SMNVEV (reference sequence). This CDR3 has 11 amino acids. CDR3: CASRSTVEQYF. The CDR3 coding sequence is TGTGCCAGCAGATCTACGGTGGAGCAGTACTTC.

The chain links TRBV9 to TRBJ1-2; D gene uncertain. The germline V gene has CDR1 SGDLS and CDR2 YYNGEE. The CDR3 sequence is 14 residues long. The V and J ends lost 0 bases and 1 base respectively, with 7 bases between them. The CDR3 reads CASSVASNNYGYTF. In DNA form, the CDR3 reads TGTGCCAGCAGCGTAGCGAGCAATAACTATGGCTACACCTTC.

The V call is TRBV4-1, the J call TRBJ2-5; TRBD2 matches at 13 bases. Per germline, CDR1 MGHRA and CDR2 YSYEKL. This CDR3 comprises 17 residues. V gave up 0 bases and J gave up 6 bases; unmatched junction bases: 7. CDR3 DNA sequence: TGCGCCAGCAGCCAAGAAAAGAGACTAGCGGGAGGCAAGACCCAGTACTTC. Its translation: CASSQEKRLAGGKTQYF.

The chain combines TRBV5-1 with TRBJ2-5, with D maybe TRBD2 (6 bases). CDR1 is SGHRS and CDR2 is YFSETQ in the germline V gene. Trimming pared 0 bases from V and 5 bases from J, leaving 11 bases between. The CDR3 has 14 amino acids. Written as DNA, the CDR3 is TGCGCCAGCAGCTTGGGGGGGGTTGAGGAGACCCAGTACTTC. Its protein is CASSLGGVEETQYF.

This chain connects TRBV19 to TRBJ1-4, with 9 bases lining up with TRBD1. From germline, CDR1 is LNHDA and CDR2 SQIVND (reference sequence). J lost 7 bases, V lost 1 base, and 7 bases had no gene match. The CDR3 is 16 residues long. Here the CDR3 reads CASSIGSGQGSEKLFF. CDR3 nucleotides: TGTGCCAGTAGTATAGGCTCCGGACAGGGGAGTGAAAAACTGTTTTTT.